This T cell receptor beta chain was documented in a study of breast tumors, draining lymph nodes, adjacent tissues. Breast cancer patients provided tissue from their axillary draining lymph nodes. CDR3 length: 15 amino acids. Germline CDR1 and CDR2: SGDLS and YYNGEE. The germline V and J ends were trimmed by 0 bases and 5 bases, with 14 bases remaining between them. TCRdb reanalysed the multiplex PCR reads using MiXCR and keeps one entry per CDR3 protein. The sample carries roughly 100,000 distinct CDR3 sequences, more than 30% recorded once. The source is a female donor with breast cancer. Some clones in this sample may be carry-over from other donors' samples. The specimen was axillary lymph node tissue. The chain combines TRBV9 with TRBJ2-5, with D perhaps TRBD1 (6 bases). The DNA for the CDR3 is TGTGCCAGCAGCGTAGAGGGGTCAGGGGTGGAGACCCAGTACTTC. As protein: CASSVEGSGVETQYF.